Below, 14 T cell receptor beta chains from the same sample are listed, as sequenced in a study of cytomegalovirus exposure and HLA in healthy donors. Profiling relied on immunoSEQ multiplex PCR, and the TCRdb table lists in-frame clones only, not all of them. Found here are under 250,000 clones, approximately 78% of them singletons; the top ten hold roughly 1.2%. Sequenced material: PBMCs. These receptors all come from a woman in her 30s in good health and CMV-seronegative.

The chain joins TRBV4-2 to TRBJ2-1; 8 positions match TRBD2. V trimming: 5 bases; J trimming: 4 bases; junction bases outside the gene matches: 7. Germline V lookup: CDR1 LGHNA, CDR2 YNFKEQ. This CDR3 spans 15 amino acids. For the CDR3, the DNA is TGTGCCAGCAGCGGGGCGGGAGGAGGGTACAATGAGCAGTTCTTC. It encodes CASSGAGGGYNEQFF.

This clone was observed a single time. The rearrangement uses TRBV5-6 and TRBJ2-1, with 13 bases that match TRBD2. Germline trimming cut 3 bases from V and 14 bases from J; bases unmatched to any gene: 5. The CDR3 has 13 amino acids. CDR1 and CDR2 from the germline V gene are SGHDT and YYEEEE. The DNA of the CDR3 is TGTGCCAGCAGCTCGGGACTAGCGGGAAAGAAGTTCTTC. Protein product: CASSSGLAGKKFF. Together with reference TRBV5-6 and TRBJ2-1, the CDR3 gives the full variable domain: DAGVTQSPTHLIKTRGQQVTLRCSPKSGHDTVSWYQQALGQGPQFIFQYYEEEERQRGNFPDRFSGHQFPNYSSELNVNALLLGDSALYLCASSSGLAGKKFFGPGTRLTVL.

The J gene is TRBJ2-7, the V gene TRBV6-6; D is possibly TRBD1 (5 bases). Looked up from germline, CDR1 is MNHNY and CDR2 is SVGAGI (reference sequence). V was trimmed by 10 bases and J by 1 base, leaving 11 bases between them. The CDR3 is 12 amino acids. CDR3: CATRTNSYEQYF. The CDR3 coding sequence is TGTGCCACTCGGACAAATTCCTACGAGCAGTACTTC.

This clone is deemed medium-sized. The same CDR3 also results from other DNA sequences found in this sample. This sequence joins TRBV7-8 and TRBJ1-5; maybe TRBD1 (6 bases). Germline CDR1 is SGHVS and CDR2 is FQNEAQ. Trimming took off 2 bases at V and 2 bases at J, with 7 bases between the two ends. The CDR3 contains 14 residues. The CDR3 reads CASSLNRGNQPQHF. CDR3 DNA sequence: TGTGCCAGCAGCTTAAACAGGGGCAATCAGCCCCAGCATTTT.

This clone appeared a few times. The chain couples TRBV2 to TRBJ2-5; D call uncertain. Germline V CDR1 and CDR2: SNHLY, FYNNEI. Trimming stripped 2 bases from V and 1 base from J, with 8 bases between. The CDR3 is 14 residues long. Here the CDR3 reads CASSEFGSQETQYF. The CDR3 DNA reads TGTGCCAGCAGTGAATTTGGCAGCCAAGAGACCCAGTACTTC.

This clone was seen a single time. The rearrangement joins TRBV27 to TRBJ2-1, with 7 bases lining up with TRBD1. Germline values: CDR1 MNHEY, CDR2 SMNVEV (reference sequence). CDR3 length: 17 amino acids. V lost 6 bases and J lost 0; bases outside the gene matches: 11. CDR3 protein: CASSLRRTGNSYNEQFF. The CDR3 DNA reads TGTGCCAGCAGCTTACGCCGGACAGGTAACTCCTACAATGAGCAGTTCTTC.

This clone was picked up a small number of times. J is TRBJ2-1 and V is TRBV9, with 8 bases lining up with TRBD2. This CDR3 has 20 residues. Germline CDR1 reads SGDLS; CDR2 reads YYNGEE. The V and J ends lost 0 bases and 4 bases, in that order; junction bases with no gene match: 18. The CDR3: CASSVAGGQPAGDPYNEQFF. For the CDR3, the DNA is TGTGCCAGCAGCGTAGCGGGGGGCCAGCCAGCGGGGGACCCTTACAATGAGCAGTTCTTC.

V usage is TRBV7-3 and J usage is TRBJ2-2; no clear D gene. V was trimmed by 8 bases and J by 1 base, leaving 11 bases between them. CDR1 and CDR2 (germline): SGHTA, FQGTGA. The CDR3 is made up of 14 amino acids. This CDR3 is CASDKERNTGELFF. As DNA, the CDR3 is TGTGCCAGCGACAAGGAACGGAACACCGGGGAGCTGTTTTTT.

The V and J genes are TRBV27 and TRBJ2-7; 12 bases match TRBD2. The germline CDR1 and CDR2 sequences are MNHEY and SMNVEV (reference sequence). The CDR3 is 15 amino acids. The J segment lost 3 bases and the V segment lost 4 bases, leaving 4 bases of the junction unmatched. The CDR3 coding sequence is TGTGCCAGCAGTTCACCGACTAGCGGGAGCTACGAGCAGTACTTC. Its protein is CASSSPTSGSYEQYF.

J is TRBJ2-3 and V is TRBV7-2, with 8 bases that match TRBD2. After removal of 5 bases from V and 4 bases from J, the junction contained 8 bases not matched to a gene. Germline CDR1 reads SGHTA; CDR2 reads FQGNSA. The CDR3 sequence is 15 residues long. The CDR3 region has the DNA TGTGCCAGCAGCAAAGAAGCGGGGGTTTCAGATACGCAGTATTTT. Encoded protein: CASSKEAGVSDTQYF.

The chain joins TRBV10-2 to TRBJ2-7, with TRBD2 identical over 12 bases. The V gene end was trimmed by 3 bases and the J gene end by 7 bases; junction bases not matched to a gene: 7. The CDR3 spans 15 residues. Germline values: CDR1 WSHSY, CDR2 SAAADI. CDR3 in DNA: TGCGCCAGCAGTGAATCTAGCGGGAGGGCCCAGGAGCAGTACTTC. Encoded protein: CASSESSGRAQEQYF.

The V call is TRBV11-3, the J call TRBJ2-2; D not certain. Germline values: CDR1 SGHNT, CDR2 YENEEA. V was trimmed by 4 bases and J by 1 base, leaving 7 bases between them. The CDR3 totals 14 residues. The CDR3 region has the DNA TGTGCCAGCAGCTATGAACAGAACACCGGGGAGCTGTTTTTT. Its translation is CASSYEQNTGELFF.

This chain joins TRBV6-5 and TRBJ2-1, with 12 bases aligning to TRBD2. Per the germline V gene, CDR1 is MNHEY and CDR2 is SVGAGI. The J segment lost 3 bases and the V segment lost 7 bases, leaving 4 bases of the junction unmatched. This CDR3 spans 15 amino acids. CDR3 in DNA: TGTGCCAGCAACCCTAGCGGGAGGGACTACAATGAGCAGTTCTTC. Amino acids: CASNPSGRDYNEQFF.

The V gene is TRBV6-1, the J gene TRBJ2-1; 8 bases line up with TRBD2. There are 17 residues in the CDR3. V was clipped by 1 base and J by 2 bases; unmatched bases: 7. Germline loops: CDR1 MNHNS, CDR2 SASEGT. CDR3 region: CASSEVGTRGAYNEQFF. The CDR3 bases are TGTGCCAGCAGTGAAGTCGGGACTAGGGGCGCCTACAATGAGCAGTTCTTC.